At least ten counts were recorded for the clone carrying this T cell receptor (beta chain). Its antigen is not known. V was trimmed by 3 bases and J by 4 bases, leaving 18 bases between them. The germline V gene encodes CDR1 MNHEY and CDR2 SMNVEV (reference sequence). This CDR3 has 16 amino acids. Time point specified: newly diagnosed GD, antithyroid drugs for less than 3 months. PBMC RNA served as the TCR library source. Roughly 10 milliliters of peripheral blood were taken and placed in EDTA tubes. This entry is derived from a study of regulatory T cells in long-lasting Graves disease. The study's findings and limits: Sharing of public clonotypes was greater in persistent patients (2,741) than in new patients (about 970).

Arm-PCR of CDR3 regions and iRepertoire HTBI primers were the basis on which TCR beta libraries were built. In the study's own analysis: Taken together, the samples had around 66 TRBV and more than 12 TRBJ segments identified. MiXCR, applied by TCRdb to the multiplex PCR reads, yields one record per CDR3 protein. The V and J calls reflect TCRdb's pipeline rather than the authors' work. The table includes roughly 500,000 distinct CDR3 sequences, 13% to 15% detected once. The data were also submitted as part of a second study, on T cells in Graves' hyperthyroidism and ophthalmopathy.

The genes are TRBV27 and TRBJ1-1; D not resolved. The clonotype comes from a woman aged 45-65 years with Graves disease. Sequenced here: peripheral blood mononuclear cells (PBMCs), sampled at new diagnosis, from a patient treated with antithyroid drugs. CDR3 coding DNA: TGTGCCAGCAGTTTTACGGGGAGCCATGATATCACTGAAGCTTTCTTT. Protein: CASSFTGSHDITEAFF.